This T cell receptor (beta chain) was obtained from a study of T cell repertoires in cytomegalovirus infection (dated by TCRdb to the late 2010s). For the wider study: The HLA type of each donor mattered for the analysis, because public TCR beta signatures pointed to carriage of CMV infection along with the matching HLA type. The paper as a whole reports these results and caveats: The ex vivo response was dominated by HLA-C-restricted CMV-specific TCR beta clonotypes, which also provided the single most frequent clonotype in two of eight donors. In both this cohort and an independent cohort of more than 350 donors, the cumulative frequency of public TCR beta family members distinguished carriers of CMV infection plus the relevant HLA type.

Data came from an Illumina HiSeq 1500. TCRdb ran its own pipeline on the public reads, namely fastp trimming at Q25 and MiXCR clone calling, and kept in-frame beta chains. All rows with the same CDR3 protein become a single entry with the most common DNA and genes. The sample profile shows about 740,000 distinct CDR3 sequences; 35% of them were found once. The ten largest clones add up to around 2.6% of the sample. Relative to germline, V is 0 bases shorter and J is 6 bases shorter, with 15 bases between their ends. CDR1 and CDR2 (SGHAT, FQNNGV) derive from the germline V gene. There are 15 amino acids in the CDR3, from cysteine to phenylalanine inclusive. The entry retains the CDR3 DNA only, 45 bases that are in frame from base 1. Details on this clonotype: What antigen it recognizes has not been identified. There are no base qualities to consult, and no much larger clone falls within one base.

The sample taken for sequencing was PBMCs. The V and J genes are TRBV11-2 and TRBJ2-7, with TRBD2 as a weak D call on 6 bases. This sequence was found in a human donor in good health (CMV status not recorded). Some clones in this sample may be carry-over from other donors' samples. The DNA sequence follows: TGTGCCAGCAGCTTAGATCGTGGGGGGTACGGCGAGCAGTACTTC. This is translated as CASSLDRGGYGEQYF.